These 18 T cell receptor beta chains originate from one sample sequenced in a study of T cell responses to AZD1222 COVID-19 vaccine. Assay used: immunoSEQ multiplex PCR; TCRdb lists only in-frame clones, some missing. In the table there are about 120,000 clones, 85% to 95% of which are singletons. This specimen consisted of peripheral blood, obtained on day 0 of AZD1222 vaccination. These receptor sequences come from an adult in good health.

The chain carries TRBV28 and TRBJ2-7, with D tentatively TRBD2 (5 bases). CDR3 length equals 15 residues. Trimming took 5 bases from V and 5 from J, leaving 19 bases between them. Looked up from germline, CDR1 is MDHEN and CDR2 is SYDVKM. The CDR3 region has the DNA TGTGCCAGCAGTCCCTCTCAGCGGCGTAGGAACGAGCAGTACTTC. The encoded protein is CASSPSQRRRNEQYF.

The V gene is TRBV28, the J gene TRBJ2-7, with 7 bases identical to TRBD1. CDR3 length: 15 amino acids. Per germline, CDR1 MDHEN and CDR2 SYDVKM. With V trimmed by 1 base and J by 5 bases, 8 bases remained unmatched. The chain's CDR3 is CASSLSGQVIHEQYF. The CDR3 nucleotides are TGTGCCAGCAGTTTATCCGGACAGGTAATCCACGAGCAGTACTTC.

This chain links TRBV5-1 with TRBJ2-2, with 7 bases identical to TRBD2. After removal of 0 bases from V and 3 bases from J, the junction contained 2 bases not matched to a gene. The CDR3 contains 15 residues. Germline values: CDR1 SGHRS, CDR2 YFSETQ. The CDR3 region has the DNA TGCGCCAGCAGCTTGGAGGCGGGGGACACCGGGGAGCTGTTTTTT. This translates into CASSLEAGDTGELFF.

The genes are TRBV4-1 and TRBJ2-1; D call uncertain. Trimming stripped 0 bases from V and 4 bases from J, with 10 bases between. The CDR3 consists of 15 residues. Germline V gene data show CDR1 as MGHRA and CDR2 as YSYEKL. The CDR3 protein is CASSQEEASYNEQFF. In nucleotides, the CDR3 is TGCGCCAGCAGCCAAGAAGAGGCCTCTTACAATGAGCAGTTCTTC.

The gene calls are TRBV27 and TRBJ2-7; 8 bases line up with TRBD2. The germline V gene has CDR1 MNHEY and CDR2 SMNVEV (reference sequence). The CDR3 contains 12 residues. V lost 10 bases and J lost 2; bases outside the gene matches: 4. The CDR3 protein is CATSGSTYEQYF. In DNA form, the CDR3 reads TGTGCCACCAGCGGGAGTACCTACGAGCAGTACTTC.

CDR3 DNA sequence: TGTGCCAGTAATCAAAATCTAGCCAAAAACATTCAGTACTTC. Encoded protein: CASNQNLAKNIQYF. The chain joins TRBV19 to TRBJ2-4; D remains unclear. The CDR3 loop spans 14 amino acids. Trimming cost V 7 bases and J 0 bases, with 10 bases left between them. Germline V CDR1 and CDR2: LNHDA, SQIVND (reference sequence). Looking up the rest from reference TRBV19 and TRBJ2-4 gives the full variable domain: DGGITQSPKYLFRKEGQNVTLSCEQNLNHDAMYWYRQDPGQGLRLIYYSQIVNDFQKGDIAEGYSVSREKKESFPLTVTSAQKNPTAFYLCASNQNLAKNIQYFGAGTRLSVL.

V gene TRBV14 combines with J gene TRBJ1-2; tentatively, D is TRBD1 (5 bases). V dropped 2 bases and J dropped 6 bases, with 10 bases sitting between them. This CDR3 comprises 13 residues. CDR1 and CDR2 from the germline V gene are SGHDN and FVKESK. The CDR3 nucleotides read TGTGCCAGCAGCCAACCGCAAGGGGATGGCTACACCTTC. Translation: CASSQPQGDGYTF.

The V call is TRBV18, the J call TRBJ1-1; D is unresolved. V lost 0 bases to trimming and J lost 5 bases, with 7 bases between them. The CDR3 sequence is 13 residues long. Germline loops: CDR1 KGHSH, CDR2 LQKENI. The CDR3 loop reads CASSPPGVTEAFF. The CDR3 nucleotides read TGTGCCAGCTCACCACCCGGGGTAACTGAAGCTTTCTTT. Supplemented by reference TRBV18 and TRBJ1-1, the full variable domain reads NAGVMQNPRHLVRRRGQEARLRCSPMKGHSHVYWYRQLPEEGLKFMVYLQKENIIDESGMPKERFSAEFPKEGPSILRIQQVVRGDSAAYFCASSPPGVTEAFFGQGTRLTVV.

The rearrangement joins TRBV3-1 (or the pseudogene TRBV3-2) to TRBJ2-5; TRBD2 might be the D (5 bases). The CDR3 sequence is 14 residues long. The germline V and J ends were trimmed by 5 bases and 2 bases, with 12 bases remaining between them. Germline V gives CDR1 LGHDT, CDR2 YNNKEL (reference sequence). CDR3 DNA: TGTGCCAGCAGCGTACGGACTGGACAAGAGACCCAGTACTTC. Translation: CASSVRTGQETQYF.

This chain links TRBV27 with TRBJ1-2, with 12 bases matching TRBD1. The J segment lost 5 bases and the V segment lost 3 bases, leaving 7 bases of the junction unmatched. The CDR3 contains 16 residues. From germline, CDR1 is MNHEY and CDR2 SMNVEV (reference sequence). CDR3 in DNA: TGTGCCAGCAGTTTTGGTGGGACAGGGGGCGGTTATGGCTACACCTTC. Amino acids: CASSFGGTGGGYGYTF.

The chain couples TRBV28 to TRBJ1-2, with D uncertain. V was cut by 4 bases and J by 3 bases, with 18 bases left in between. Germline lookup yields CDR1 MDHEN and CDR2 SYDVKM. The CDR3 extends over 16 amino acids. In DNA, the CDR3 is TGTGCCAGCAGTTCCTCAGACGGGAGAAAAGACTATGGCTACACCTTC. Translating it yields CASSSSDGRKDYGYTF.

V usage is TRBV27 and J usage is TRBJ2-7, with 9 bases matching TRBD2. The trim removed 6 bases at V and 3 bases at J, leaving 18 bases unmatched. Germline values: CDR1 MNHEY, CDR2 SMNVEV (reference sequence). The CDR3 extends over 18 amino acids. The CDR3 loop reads CASRNGGGDTTPSYEQYF. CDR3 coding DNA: TGTGCCAGCAGGAATGGCGGGGGGGATACCACCCCGAGCTACGAGCAGTACTTC.

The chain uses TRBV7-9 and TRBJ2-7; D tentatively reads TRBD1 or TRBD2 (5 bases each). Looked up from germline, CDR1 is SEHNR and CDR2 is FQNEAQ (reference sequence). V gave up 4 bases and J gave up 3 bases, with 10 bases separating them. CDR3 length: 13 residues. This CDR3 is CASSWGMGYEQYF. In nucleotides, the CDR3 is TGTGCCAGCAGCTGGGGGATGGGCTACGAGCAGTACTTC.

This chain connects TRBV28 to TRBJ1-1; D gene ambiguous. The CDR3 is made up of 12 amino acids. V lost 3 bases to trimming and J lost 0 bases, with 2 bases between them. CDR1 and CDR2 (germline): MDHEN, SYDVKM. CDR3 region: CASSFMNTEAFF. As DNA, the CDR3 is TGTGCCAGCAGTTTCATGAACACTGAAGCTTTCTTT.

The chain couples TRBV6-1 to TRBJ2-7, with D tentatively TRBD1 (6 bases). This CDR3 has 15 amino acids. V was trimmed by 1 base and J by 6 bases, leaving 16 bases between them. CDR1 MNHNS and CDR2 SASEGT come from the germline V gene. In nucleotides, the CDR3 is TGTGCCAGCAGTGAAGGGACAGACCCCTCGGGCGAGCAGTACTTC. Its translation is CASSEGTDPSGEQYF.

The CDR3 DNA reads TGTGCCAGCAGCATAAGACTAGCGGGGAGCACAGATACGCAGTATTTT. Its translation: CASSIRLAGSTDTQYF. The chain uses TRBV7-8 and TRBJ2-3; 11 bases align to TRBD2. Germline lookup yields CDR1 SGHVS and CDR2 FQNEAQ. The length of the CDR3 is 16 residues. V lost 5 bases, J lost 0 bases, and 4 bases stayed unmatched.

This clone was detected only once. The DNA of the CDR3 is TGCGCCAGCAGTGGGGACCGAGGGGCGCGGGCCAAAAACATTCAGTACTTC. This translates into CASSGDRGARAKNIQYF. The chain recombines TRBV10-2 with TRBJ2-4; either TRBD1 or TRBD2 may fit D (5 bases each). V lost 4 bases, J lost 1 base, and 17 bases lay in between. The germline CDR1 and CDR2 sequences are WSHSY and SAAADI. This CDR3 has 17 residues.

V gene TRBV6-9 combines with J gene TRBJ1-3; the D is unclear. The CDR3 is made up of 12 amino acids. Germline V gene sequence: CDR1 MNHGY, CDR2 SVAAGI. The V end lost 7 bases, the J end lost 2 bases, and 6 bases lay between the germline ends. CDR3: CASIKAGNTIYF. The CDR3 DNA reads TGTGCCAGCATTAAGGCTGGAAACACCATATATTTT.